Listed below are T cell receptor beta chains from one sample, sequenced in a study of cytomegalovirus exposure and HLA in healthy donors. The protocol was immunoSEQ multiplex PCR, while the TCRdb copy is restricted to in-frame clones and leaves out a portion. The sample has about 130,000 clones, 80% seen once. Material: PBMCs. All receptors come from a man aged 35-49 years in good health and CMV-seronegative. CDR3s include the opening cysteine and the closing phenylalanine or tryptophan. The D gene is left open where the match is weak. Expanded clones get a size class; other rows say once, few or many, or leave the size out.

>TRBD1|NA|TRBV6-1|TRBJ2-7
TGTGCCAGCAGACGGGAGGACAGGGGGGGCTACGAGCAGTACTTC
CASRREDRGGYEQYF
>TRBD1|NA|TRBV28|TRBJ1-2
TGTGCCAGCAGCCCTCGACAGGGCCTGTGGTATGGCTACACCTTC
CASSPRQGLWYGYTF
>NA|NA|TRBV5-1|TRBJ1-6
TGCGCCAGCAGCCTACAGGGTCCAAATTCACCCCTCCACTTT
CASSLQGPNSPLHF
>NA|once|TRBV9|TRBJ1-2
TGTGCCAGCAGCGTAGGAGGCAGGGAGGATGGCTACACCTTC
CASSVGGREDGYTF
>TRBD1|NA|TRBV6-5|TRBJ2-7
TGTGCCAGCAGTTACCAAGCGGACAGGGCTGTAGAGCAGTACTTC
CASSYQADRAVEQYF
>NA|NA|TRBV7-2|TRBJ1-1
TGTGCCAGCAGCTTAGAGAGGCAGGGTTCTGAAGCTTTCTTT
CASSLERQGSEAFF
>NA|NA|TRBV28|TRBJ2-4
TGTGCCAGCAGTCTGCCTAGGAGTGACAAAAACATTCAGTACTTC
CASSLPRSDKNIQYF
>NA|NA|TRBV5-4|TRBJ2-7
TGTGCCAGCAGCCCACCCCCGCAGGGAACCTACGAGCAGTACTTC
CASSPPPQGTYEQYF
>TRBD1|once|TRBV27|TRBJ2-7
TGTGCCAGCAGTTTCGGGACAGGGGATTACGAGCAGTACTTC
CASSFGTGDYEQYF
>NA|NA|TRBV29-1|TRBJ2-7
TGCAGCGTTTGGGGCACCGCGGGGTTCATTGGAGGGCACGAGCAGTACTTC
CSVWGTAGFIGGHEQYF
>TRBD1|NA|TRBV29-1|TRBJ2-5
TGCAGCGTAGGACAGGGGGGGTTGCAAGAGACCCAGTACTTC
CSVGQGGLQETQYF
>TRBD1|NA|TRBV6-5|TRBJ2-1
TGTGCCAGCAGCGGACAGGGACCCGACAATGAGCAGTTCTTC
CASSGQGPDNEQFF
>NA|NA|TRBV30|TRBJ1-5
TGTGCCTGGAGTGTATTGGCCCGGAGTCAGCCCCAGCATTTT
CAWSVLARSQPQHF
>TRBD1|few|TRBV10-3|TRBJ2-3
TGTGCCATCAGTGACGGGACAGGCACCACAGATACGCAGTATTTT
CAISDGTGTTDTQYF
>TRBD1|NA|TRBV6-5|TRBJ1-6
TGTGCCAGCAGCATGGGACAGGCCTATAATTCACCCCTCCACTTT
CASSMGQAYNSPLHF
>TRBD1|NA|TRBV6-5|TRBJ2-7
TGTGCCAGCAGCATAACGGGACAGGGTCCCTACGAGCAGTACTTC
CASSITGQGPYEQYF
>TRBD1|NA|TRBV7-8|TRBJ1-1
TGTGCCAGCAGCTTAGCGACAGGGAAAGCTTTCTTT
CASSLATGKAFF
>TRBD1|NA|TRBV4-2|TRBJ1-2
TGTGCCAGCAGCCAAGTGGGGACAGTCGACTATGGCTACACCTTC
CASSQVGTVDYGYTF
>TRBD1|NA|TRBV29-1|TRBJ1-1
TGCAGCGTGGGGACAGGGCGGAATGAAGCTTTCTTT
CSVGTGRNEAFF
>TRBD1|few|TRBV5-1|TRBJ2-5
TGCGCCAGCAGCGGGGACAGACAAGAGACCCAGTACTTC
CASSGDRQETQYF
>NA|NA|TRBV5-6|TRBJ1-5
TGTGCCAGCAGCTTACGGGGAGTTAGCAATCAGCCCCAGCATTTT
CASSLRGVSNQPQHF
>NA|NA|TRBV5-1|TRBJ2-5
TGCGCCAGCATGGGCTCCTTGGGAGGCGAGACCCAGTACTTC
CASMGSLGGETQYF
>NA|NA|TRBV7-2|TRBJ1-5
TGTGCCAGCAGCTCGGCAGGCCCCCAGCATTTT
CASSSAGPQHF
>NA|NA|TRBV28|TRBJ2-1
TGTGCCAGCAGTTTCGGGGTTGAGCAGTTCTTC
CASSFGVEQFF
>NA|NA|TRBV28|TRBJ1-4
TGTGCCAGCAGTTTACCCTCGCGGGGGACGACTAATGAAAAACTGTTTTTT
CASSLPSRGTTNEKLFF
>NA|NA|TRBV5-6|TRBJ1-1
TGTGCCAGCAGCGTCGGATCGAGGCACACTGAAGCTTTCTTT
CASSVGSRHTEAFF
>NA|few|TRBV29-1|TRBJ1-1
TGCACCGTCCGGAGCGGGAACACTGAAGCTTTCTTT
CTVRSGNTEAFF
>NA|NA|TRBV4-2|TRBJ2-3
TGTGCCAGCAGCCAAACTAGTTCCCCGCGCACAGATACGCAGTATTTT
CASSQTSSPRTDTQYF
>TRBD2|NA|TRBV6-1|TRBJ2-7
TGTGCCAGCAGTCTAGCGGGGAACTCCTACGAGCAGTACTTC
CASSLAGNSYEQYF
>NA|NA|TRBV9|TRBJ2-7
TGTGCCAGCAGCGTAGCTCCAGGGTTGACCTACGAGCAGTACTTC
CASSVAPGLTYEQYF
>TRBD1|NA|TRBV18|TRBJ2-5
TGTGCCAGCTCTGGACAGGGGAGTAGTCAAGAGACCCAGTACTTC
CASSGQGSSQETQYF
>NA|NA|TRBV6-5|TRBJ1-1
TGTGCCAGCAGTTCGCGAGGCACTGAAGCTTTCTTT
CASSSRGTEAFF
>NA|few|TRBV2|TRBJ2-7
TGTGCCAGCCGGAGGACGGGGAGCTCCTACGAGCAGTACTTC
CASRRTGSSYEQYF
>NA|NA|TRBV28|TRBJ1-2
TGTGCCAGCACCCTGGGGACTGACTATGGCTACACCTTC
CASTLGTDYGYTF
>TRBD1|NA|TRBV19|TRBJ2-6
TGTGCCAGTACCCAAAGCGGGACAGGGGGTTCAGGGGCCAACGTCCTGACTTTC
CASTQSGTGGSGANVLTF
>NA|NA|TRBV10-2|TRBJ2-1
TGCGCCAGCAGTGAATATAGCTACAATGAGCAGTTCTTC
CASSEYSYNEQFF
>NA|NA|TRBV20-1|TRBJ2-1
TGCAGTGCTACCACGCGAAATGAGCAGTTCTTC
CSATTRNEQFF
>NA|NA|TRBV2|TRBJ1-5
TGTGCCAGCAGTGAGCGCCAGGTGGGTCAGCCCCAGCATTTT
CASSERQVGQPQHF
>TRBD1|NA|TRBV18|TRBJ1-3
TGTGCCAGCTCACCTATCACGGGACAGCTATCTGGAAACACCATATATTTT
CASSPITGQLSGNTIYF
>TRBD1|NA|TRBV11-2|TRBJ2-7
TGTGCCAGCAGCTTTTGGGACAGGACCTTCGACGAGCAGTACTTC
CASSFWDRTFDEQYF
>NA|NA|TRBV6-5|TRBJ2-7
TGTGCCAGCAGTCGGCGGCCCAATACCGAGCAGTACTTC
CASSRRPNTEQYF
>TRBD2|NA|TRBV28|TRBJ2-7
TGTGCCAGCAGTTTAGACATCCGGGAGGAATACTTC
CASSLDIREEYF